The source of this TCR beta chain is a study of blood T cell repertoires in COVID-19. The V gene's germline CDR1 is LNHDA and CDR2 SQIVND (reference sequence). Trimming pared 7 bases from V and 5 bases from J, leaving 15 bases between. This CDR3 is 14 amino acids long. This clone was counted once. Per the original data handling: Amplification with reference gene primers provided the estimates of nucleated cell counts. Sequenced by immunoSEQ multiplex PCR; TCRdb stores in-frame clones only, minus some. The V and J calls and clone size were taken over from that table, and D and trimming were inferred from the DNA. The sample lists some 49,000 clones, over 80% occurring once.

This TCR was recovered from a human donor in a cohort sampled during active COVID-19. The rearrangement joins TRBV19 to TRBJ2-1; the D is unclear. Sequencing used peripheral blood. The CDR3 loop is CASTPKRLNNEQFF. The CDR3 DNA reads TGTGCCAGTACCCCCAAGCGCCTAAACAATGAGCAGTTCTTC.